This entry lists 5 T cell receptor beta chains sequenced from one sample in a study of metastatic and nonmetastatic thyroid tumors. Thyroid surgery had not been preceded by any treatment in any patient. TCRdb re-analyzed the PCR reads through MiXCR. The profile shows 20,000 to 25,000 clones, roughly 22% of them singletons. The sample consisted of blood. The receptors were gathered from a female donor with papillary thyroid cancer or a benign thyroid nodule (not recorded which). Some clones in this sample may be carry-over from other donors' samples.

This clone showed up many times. The CDR3 loop reads CASSVASGKYQETQYF. The CDR3 coding sequence is TGTGCCAGCAGCGTGGCTAGCGGGAAGTACCAAGAGACCCAGTACTTC. The chain links TRBV9 to TRBJ2-5; 9 nucleotides agree with TRBD2. J lost 0 bases, V lost 2 bases, and 5 bases had no gene match. Per germline, CDR1 SGDLS and CDR2 YYNGEE. This CDR3 has 16 amino acids.

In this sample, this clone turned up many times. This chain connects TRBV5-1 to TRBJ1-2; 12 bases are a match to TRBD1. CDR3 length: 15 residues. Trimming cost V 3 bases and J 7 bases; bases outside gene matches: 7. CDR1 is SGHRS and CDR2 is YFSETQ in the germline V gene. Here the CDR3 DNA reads TGCGCCAGCAGCTCAACCGGGACAGGGGGCGTTGGCTACACCTTC. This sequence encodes CASSSTGTGGVGYTF. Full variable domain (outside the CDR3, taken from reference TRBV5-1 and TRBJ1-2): KAGVTQTPRYLIKTRGQQVTLSCSPISGHRSVSWYQQTPGQGLQFLFEYFSETQRNKGNFPGRFSGRQFSNSRSEMNVSTLELGDSALYLCASSSTGTGGVGYTFGSGTRLTVV.

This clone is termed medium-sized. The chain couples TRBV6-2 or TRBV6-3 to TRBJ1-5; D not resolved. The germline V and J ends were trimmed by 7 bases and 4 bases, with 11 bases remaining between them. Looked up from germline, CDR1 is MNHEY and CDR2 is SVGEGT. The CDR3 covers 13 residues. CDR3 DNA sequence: TGTGCCAGCACTCGGGGTGGGAATCAGCCCCAGCATTTT. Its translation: CASTRGGNQPQHF.

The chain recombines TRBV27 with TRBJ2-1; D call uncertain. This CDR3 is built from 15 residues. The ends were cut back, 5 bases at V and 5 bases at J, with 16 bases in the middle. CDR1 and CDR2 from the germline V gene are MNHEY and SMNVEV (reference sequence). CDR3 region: CASSNPLIPNNEQFF. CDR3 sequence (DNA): TGTGCCAGCAGTAACCCCTTAATTCCCAACAATGAGCAGTTCTTC.

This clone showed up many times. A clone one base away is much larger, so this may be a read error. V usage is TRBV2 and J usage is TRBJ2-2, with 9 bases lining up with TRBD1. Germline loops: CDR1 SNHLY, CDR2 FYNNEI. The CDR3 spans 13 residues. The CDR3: CASTDRGTGEPFF. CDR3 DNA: TGTGCCAGCACGGACAGGGGCACCGGGGAGCCGTTTTTT. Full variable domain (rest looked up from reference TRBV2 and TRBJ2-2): EPEVTQTPSHQVTQMGQEVILRCVPISNHLYFYWYRQILGQKVEFLVSFYNNEISEKSEIFDDQFSVERPDGSNFTLKIRSTKLEDSAMYFCASTDRGTGEPFFGEGSRLTVL.